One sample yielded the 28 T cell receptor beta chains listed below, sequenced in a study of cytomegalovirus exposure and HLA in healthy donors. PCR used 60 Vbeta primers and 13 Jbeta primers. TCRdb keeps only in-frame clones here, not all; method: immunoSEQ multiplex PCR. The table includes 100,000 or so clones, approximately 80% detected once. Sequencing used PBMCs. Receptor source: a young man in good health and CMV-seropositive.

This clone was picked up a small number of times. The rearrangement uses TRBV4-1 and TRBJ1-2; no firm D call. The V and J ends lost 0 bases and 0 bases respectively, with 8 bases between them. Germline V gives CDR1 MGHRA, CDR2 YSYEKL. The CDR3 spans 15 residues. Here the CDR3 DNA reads TGCGCCAGCAGCCAAGATACGGGAGCTAACTATGGCTACACCTTC. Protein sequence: CASSQDTGANYGYTF.

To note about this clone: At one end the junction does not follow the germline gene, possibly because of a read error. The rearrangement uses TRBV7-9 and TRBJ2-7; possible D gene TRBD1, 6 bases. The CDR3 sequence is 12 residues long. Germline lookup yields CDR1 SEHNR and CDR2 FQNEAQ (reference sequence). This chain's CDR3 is CSSSAGAYEQYF. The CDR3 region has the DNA TGTTCCAGCAGCGCAGGGGCCTACGAGCAGTACTTC. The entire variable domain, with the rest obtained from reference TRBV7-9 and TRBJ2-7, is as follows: DTGVSQNPRHKITKRGQNVTFRCDPISEHNRLYWYRQTLGQGPEFLTYFQNEAQLEKSRLLSDRFSAERPKGSFSTLEIQRTEQGDSAMYLCSSSAGAYEQYFGPGTRLTVT.

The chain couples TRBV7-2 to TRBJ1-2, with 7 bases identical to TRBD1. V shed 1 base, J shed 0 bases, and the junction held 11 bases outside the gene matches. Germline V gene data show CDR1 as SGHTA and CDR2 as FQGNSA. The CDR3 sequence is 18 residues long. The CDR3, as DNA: TGTGCCAGCAGCTTAGGGTTAGGGCGCAGGGGGGCTAACTATGGCTACACCTTC. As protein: CASSLGLGRRGANYGYTF.

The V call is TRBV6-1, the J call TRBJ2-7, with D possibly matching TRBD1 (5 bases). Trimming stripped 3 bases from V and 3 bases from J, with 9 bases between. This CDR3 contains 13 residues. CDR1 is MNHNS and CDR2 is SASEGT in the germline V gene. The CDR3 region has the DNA TGTGCCAGCAGTGATGACAGTTACTACGAGCAGTACGTC. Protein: CASSDDSYYEQYV.

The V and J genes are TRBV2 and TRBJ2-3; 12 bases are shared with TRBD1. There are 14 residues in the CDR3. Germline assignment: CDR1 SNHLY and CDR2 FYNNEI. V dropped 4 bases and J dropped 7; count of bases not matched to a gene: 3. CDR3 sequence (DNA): TGTGCCAGCAGTGGGGACAGGGGGCGGAATACGCAGTATTTT. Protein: CASSGDRGRNTQYF.

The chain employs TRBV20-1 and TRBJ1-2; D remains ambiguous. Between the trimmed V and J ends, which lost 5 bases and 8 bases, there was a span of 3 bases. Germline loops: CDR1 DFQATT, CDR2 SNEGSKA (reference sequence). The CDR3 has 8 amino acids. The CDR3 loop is CSAEGYTF. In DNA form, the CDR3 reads TGCAGTGCTGAGGGCTACACCTTC.

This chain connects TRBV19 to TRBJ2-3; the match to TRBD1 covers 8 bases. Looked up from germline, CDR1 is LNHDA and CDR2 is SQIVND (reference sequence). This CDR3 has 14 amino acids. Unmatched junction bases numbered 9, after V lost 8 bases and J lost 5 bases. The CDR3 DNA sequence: TGTGCCAGTTCGGACAGGGAAAAGGGAGATACGCAGTATTTT. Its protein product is CASSDREKGDTQYF.

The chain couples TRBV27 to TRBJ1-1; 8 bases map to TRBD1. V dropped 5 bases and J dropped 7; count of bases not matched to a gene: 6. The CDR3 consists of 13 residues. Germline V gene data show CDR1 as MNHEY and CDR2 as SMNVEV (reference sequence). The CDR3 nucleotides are TGTGCCAGCAGTCCCGGGACAGGATTTGAAGCTTTCTTT. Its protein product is CASSPGTGFEAFF.

In DNA, the CDR3 is TGTGCCAGCAGCTTGGGGGGACTAGCGCTTAGGACAGATACGCAGTATTTT. Translating it yields CASSLGGLALRTDTQYF. V usage is TRBV7-2 and J usage is TRBJ2-3; the match to TRBD2 covers 10 bases. The CDR3 runs 17 residues. Germline loops: CDR1 SGHTA, CDR2 FQGNSA. The V and J ends lost 3 bases and 3 bases, in that order; junction bases with no gene match: 9. The variable domain in full, with the rest retrieved from reference TRBV7-2 and TRBJ2-3, is GAGVSQSPSNKVTEKGKDVELRCDPISGHTALYWYRQSLGQGLEFLIYFQGNSAPDKSGLPSDRFSAERTGGSVSTLTIQRTQQEDSAVYLCASSLGGLALRTDTQYFGPGTRLTVL.

The CDR3 spells CASSWGDRTKSEAFF. The CDR3 nucleotides read TGCGCCAGCAGCTGGGGGGACAGGACGAAGTCTGAAGCTTTCTTT. This chain uses TRBV5-1 with TRBJ1-1; 8 positions agree with TRBD1. The germline V gene encodes CDR1 SGHRS and CDR2 YFSETQ. V trimming: 3 bases; J trimming: 6 bases; junction bases outside the gene matches: 10. This CDR3 region has 15 residues.

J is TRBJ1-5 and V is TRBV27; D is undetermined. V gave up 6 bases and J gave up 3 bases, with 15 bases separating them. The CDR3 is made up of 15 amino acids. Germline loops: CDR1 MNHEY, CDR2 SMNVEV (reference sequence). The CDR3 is CASRQLAGNNQPQHF. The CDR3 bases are TGTGCCAGCAGACAGCTGGCGGGGAACAATCAGCCCCAGCATTTT.

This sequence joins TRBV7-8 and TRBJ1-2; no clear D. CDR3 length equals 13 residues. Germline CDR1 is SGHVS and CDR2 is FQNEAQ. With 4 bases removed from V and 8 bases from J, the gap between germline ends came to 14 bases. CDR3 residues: CASSSRTSDGYTF. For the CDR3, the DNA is TGTGCCAGCAGCTCACGGACTTCTGACGGCTACACCTTC.

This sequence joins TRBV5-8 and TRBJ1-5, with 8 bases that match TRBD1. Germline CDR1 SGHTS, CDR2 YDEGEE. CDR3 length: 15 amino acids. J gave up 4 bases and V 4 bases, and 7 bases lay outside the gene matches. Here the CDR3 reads CASSPGTGTNQPQHF. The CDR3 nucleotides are TGTGCCAGCAGCCCCGGGACAGGAACGAATCAGCCCCAGCATTTT.

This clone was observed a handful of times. The CDR3 bases are TGTGCCAGCAGAGGTCGGAGCGGGGTTGAGCCCCAGCATTTT. It is translated as CASRGRSGVEPQHF. This chain uses TRBV27 with TRBJ1-5; D gene uncertain. Trimming removed 6 bases from V and 8 bases from J, with 17 bases in between. There are 14 residues in the CDR3. CDR1 and CDR2 (germline): MNHEY, SMNVEV (reference sequence).

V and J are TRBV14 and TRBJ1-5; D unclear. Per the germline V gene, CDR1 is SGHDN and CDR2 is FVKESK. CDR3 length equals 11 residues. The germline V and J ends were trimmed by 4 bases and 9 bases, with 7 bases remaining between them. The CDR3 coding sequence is TGTGCCAGCAGCCCCACCGGGCCCCAGCATTTT. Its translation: CASSPTGPQHF. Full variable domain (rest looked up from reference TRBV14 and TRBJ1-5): EAGVTQFPSHSVIEKGQTVTLRCDPISGHDNLYWYRRVMGKEIKFLLHFVKESKQDESGMPNNRFLAERTGGTYSTLKVQPAELEDSGVYFCASSPTGPQHFGDGTRLSIL.

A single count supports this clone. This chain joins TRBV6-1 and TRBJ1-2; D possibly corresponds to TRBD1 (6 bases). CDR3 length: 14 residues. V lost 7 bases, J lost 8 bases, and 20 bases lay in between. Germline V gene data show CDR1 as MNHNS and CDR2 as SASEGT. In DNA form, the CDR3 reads TGTGCCAGCACCGACGGGGGGGCTATGGGGGGCTACACCTTC. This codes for CASTDGGAMGGYTF.

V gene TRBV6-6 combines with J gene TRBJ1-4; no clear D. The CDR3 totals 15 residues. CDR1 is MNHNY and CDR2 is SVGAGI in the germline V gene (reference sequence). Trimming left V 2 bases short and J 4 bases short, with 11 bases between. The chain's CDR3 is CASSYGHPINEKLFF. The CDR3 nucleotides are TGTGCCAGCAGTTACGGGCACCCTATTAATGAAAAACTGTTTTTT.

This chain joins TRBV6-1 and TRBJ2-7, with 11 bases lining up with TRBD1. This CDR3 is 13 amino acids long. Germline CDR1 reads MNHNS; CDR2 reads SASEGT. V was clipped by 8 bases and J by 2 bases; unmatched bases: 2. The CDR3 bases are TGTGCCAGCGGGGGACAGGGGGCCTACGAGCAGTACTTC. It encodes CASGGQGAYEQYF.

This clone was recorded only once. CDR3 in amino acids: CASSLLGTWHEQYF. Written as DNA, the CDR3 is TGTGCCAGCAGTTTATTAGGGACATGGCACGAGCAGTACTTC. V gene TRBV27 combines with J gene TRBJ2-7, with D possibly being TRBD1 (6 bases). Germline V CDR1 and CDR2: MNHEY, SMNVEV (reference sequence). The V gene lost 1 base and the J gene lost 5 bases, with 12 bases spanning the gap. The CDR3 sequence is 14 residues long.

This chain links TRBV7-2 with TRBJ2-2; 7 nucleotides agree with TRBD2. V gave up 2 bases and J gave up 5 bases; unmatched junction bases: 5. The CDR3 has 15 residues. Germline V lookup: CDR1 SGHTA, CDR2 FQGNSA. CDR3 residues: CASSLKRGETGELFF. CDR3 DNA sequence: TGTGCCAGCAGCTTAAAGCGGGGTGAGACCGGGGAGCTGTTTTTT. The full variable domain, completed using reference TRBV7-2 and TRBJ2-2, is GAGVSQSPSNKVTEKGKDVELRCDPISGHTALYWYRQSLGQGLEFLIYFQGNSAPDKSGLPSDRFSAERTGGSVSTLTIQRTQQEDSAVYLCASSLKRGETGELFFGEGSRLTVL.

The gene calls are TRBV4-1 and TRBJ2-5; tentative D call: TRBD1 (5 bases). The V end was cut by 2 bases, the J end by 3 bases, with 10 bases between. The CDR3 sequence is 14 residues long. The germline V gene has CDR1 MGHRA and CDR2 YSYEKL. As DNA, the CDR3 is TGCGCCAGCAGCCAATCAGGGTGGAAAGAGACCCAGTACTTC. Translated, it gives CASSQSGWKETQYF.

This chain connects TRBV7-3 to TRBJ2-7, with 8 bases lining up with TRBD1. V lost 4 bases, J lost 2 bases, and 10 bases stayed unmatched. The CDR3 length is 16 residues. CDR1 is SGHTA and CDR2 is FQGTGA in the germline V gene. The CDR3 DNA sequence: TGTGCCAGCAGCTCGAGGCAGGGGGCCCCAACCTACGAGCAGTACTTC. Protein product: CASSSRQGAPTYEQYF.

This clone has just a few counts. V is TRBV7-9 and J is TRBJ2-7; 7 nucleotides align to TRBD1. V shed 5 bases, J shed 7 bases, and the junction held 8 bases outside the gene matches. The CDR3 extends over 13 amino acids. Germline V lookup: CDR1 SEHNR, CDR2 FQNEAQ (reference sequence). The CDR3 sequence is CASSPTGDREQYF. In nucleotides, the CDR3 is TGTGCCAGCAGCCCCACAGGGGATAGGGAGCAGTACTTC.

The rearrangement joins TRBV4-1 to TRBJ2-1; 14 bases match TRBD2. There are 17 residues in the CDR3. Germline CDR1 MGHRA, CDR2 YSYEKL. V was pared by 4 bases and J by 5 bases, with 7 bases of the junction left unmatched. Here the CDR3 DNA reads TGCGCCAGCAGCCCGGGACTAGCGGGAGCAAGAAACAATGAGCAGTTCTTC. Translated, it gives CASSPGLAGARNNEQFF.

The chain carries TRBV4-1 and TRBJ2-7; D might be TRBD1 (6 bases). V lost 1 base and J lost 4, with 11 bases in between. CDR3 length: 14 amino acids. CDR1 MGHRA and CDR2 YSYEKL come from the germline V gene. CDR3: CASSQVDRSYEQYF. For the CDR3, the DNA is TGCGCCAGCAGCCAAGTTGACAGGTCTTACGAGCAGTACTTC.

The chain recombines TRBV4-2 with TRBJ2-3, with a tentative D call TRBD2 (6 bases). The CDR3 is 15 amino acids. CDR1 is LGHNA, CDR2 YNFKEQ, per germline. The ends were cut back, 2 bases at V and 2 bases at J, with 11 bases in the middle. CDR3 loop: CASSQPKDYTDTQYF. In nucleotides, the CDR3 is TGTGCCAGCAGCCAACCTAAGGACTACACAGATACGCAGTATTTT.

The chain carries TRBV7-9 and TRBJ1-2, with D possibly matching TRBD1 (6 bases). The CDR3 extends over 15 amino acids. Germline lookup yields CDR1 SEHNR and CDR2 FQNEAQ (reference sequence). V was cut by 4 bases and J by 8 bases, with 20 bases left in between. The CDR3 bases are TGTGCCAGCAGCTCAAACTCGGACAGAACCGAAGGCTACACCTTC. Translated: CASSSNSDRTEGYTF.

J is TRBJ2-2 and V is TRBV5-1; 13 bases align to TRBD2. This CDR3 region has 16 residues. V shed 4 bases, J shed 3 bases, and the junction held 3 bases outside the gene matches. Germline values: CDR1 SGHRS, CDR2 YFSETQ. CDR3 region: CASSRTSGSYTGELFF. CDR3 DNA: TGCGCCAGCAGCAGGACTAGCGGGAGCTACACCGGGGAGCTGTTTTTT.